This T cell receptor (beta chain) appears in the sequencing data of a study of blood T cell repertoires in COVID-19. For the study at large: Some COVID-19 samples were acute and others convalescent; all came from the United States, Italy and Spain. PBMCs, B-cell-depleted T cells, or T cells provided the cDNA or gDNA that made up the material.

In the authors' methods: Scientists estimated how many nucleated cells there were by amplifying reference gene primers. Assay used: immunoSEQ multiplex PCR; TCRdb lists only in-frame clones, some missing. V and J calls and clone size are those listed in that table; D and trimming were worked out from the DNA. The sample contains 150,000 to 200,000 clones, around 85% of which appear only once. This clone was counted a single time. Other DNA sequences in this sample translate to the same CDR3. Sequenced input: peripheral blood. The receptor comes from a man between 65 and 79 years old with active or convalescent COVID-19.

The DNA for the CDR3 is TGTGCCAGCAGCCAACAGGGGAGACAAGAGACCCAGTACTTC. Protein sequence: CASSQQGRQETQYF. The chain has TRBV5-4 and TRBJ2-5; 7 bases agree with TRBD1. The CDR3 has 14 amino acids. Looked up from germline, CDR1 is SGHNT and CDR2 is YYREEE (reference sequence). V lost 4 bases to trimming and J lost 2 bases; unmatched junction nucleotides: 5.